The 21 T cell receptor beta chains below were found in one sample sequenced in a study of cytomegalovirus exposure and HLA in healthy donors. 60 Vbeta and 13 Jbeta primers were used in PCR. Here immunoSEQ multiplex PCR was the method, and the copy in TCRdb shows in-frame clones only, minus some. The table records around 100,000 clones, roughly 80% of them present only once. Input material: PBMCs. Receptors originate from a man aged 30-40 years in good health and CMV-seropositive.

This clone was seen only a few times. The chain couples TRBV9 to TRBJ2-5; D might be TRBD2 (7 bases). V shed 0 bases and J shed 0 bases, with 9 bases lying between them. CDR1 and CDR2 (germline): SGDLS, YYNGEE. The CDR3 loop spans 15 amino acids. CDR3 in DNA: TGTGCCAGCAGCGTAGGGGGGGGCCACCAAGAGACCCAGTACTTC. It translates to CASSVGGGHQETQYF. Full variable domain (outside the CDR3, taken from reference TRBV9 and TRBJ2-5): DSGVTQTPKHLITATGQRVTLRCSPRSGDLSVYWYQQSLDQGLQFLIQYYNGEERAKGNILERFSAQQFPDLHSELNLSSLELGDSALYFCASSVGGGHQETQYFGPGTRLLVL.

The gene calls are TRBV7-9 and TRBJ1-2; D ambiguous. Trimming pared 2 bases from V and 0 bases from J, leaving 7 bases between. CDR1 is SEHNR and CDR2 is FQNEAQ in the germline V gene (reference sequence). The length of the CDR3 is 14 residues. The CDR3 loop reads CASSLSLANYGYTF. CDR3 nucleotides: TGTGCCAGCAGCTTATCCCTAGCTAACTATGGCTACACCTTC.

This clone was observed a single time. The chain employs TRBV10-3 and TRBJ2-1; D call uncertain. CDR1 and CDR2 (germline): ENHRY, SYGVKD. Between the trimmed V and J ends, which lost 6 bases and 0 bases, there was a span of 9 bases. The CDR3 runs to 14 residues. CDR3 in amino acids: CAIRSPSSYNEQFF. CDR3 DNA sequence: TGTGCCATCAGATCCCCGAGCTCCTACAATGAGCAGTTCTTC.

This CDR3 is CASSQQGALGGELFF. CDR3 nucleotides: TGTGCCAGCAGCCAACAGGGGGCGCTTGGCGGGGAGCTGTTTTTT. The chain employs TRBV11-2 and TRBJ2-2, with 9 bases that match TRBD1. The CDR3 covers 15 residues. Looked up from germline, CDR1 is SGHAT and CDR2 is FQNNGV. V lost 5 bases and J lost 7; bases outside the gene matches: 8.

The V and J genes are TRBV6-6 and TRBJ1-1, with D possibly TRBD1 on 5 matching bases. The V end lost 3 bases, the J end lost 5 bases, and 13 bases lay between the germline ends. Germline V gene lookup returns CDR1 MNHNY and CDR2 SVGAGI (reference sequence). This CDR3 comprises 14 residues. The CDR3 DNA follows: TGTGCCAGCAGTTATAGGGGCGCAAGGACTGAAGCTTTCTTT. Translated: CASSYRGARTEAFF.

The CDR3 loop is CASPYRGYEQFF. The CDR3 DNA reads as TGTGCCAGCCCTTACAGGGGCTATGAGCAGTTCTTC. The rearrangement joins TRBV2 to TRBJ2-1; 7 bases are shared with TRBD1. Germline V gives CDR1 SNHLY, CDR2 FYNNEI. There are 12 residues in the CDR3. V dropped 8 bases and J dropped 8; count of bases not matched to a gene: 6.

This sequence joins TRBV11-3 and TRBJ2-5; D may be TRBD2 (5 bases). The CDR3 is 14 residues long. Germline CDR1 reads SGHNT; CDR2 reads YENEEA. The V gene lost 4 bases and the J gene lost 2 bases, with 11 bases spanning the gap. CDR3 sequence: CASSSNGVQETQYF. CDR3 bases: TGTGCCAGCAGCTCAAACGGGGTACAAGAGACCCAGTACTTC.

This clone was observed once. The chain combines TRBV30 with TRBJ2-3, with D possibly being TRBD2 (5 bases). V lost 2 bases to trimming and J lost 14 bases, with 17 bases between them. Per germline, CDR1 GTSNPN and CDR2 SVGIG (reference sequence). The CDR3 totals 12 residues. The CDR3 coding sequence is TGTGCCTGGAGTTATGGCAGCGGAAGTGTGTATTTT. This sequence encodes CAWSYGSGSVYF.

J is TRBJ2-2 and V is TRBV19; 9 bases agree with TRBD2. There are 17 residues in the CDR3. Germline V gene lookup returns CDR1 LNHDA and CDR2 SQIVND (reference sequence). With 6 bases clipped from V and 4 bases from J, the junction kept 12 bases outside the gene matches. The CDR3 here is CASRPAGGGVFTGELFF. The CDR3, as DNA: TGTGCCAGTAGGCCTGCGGGCGGGGGGGTCTTCACCGGGGAGCTGTTTTTT.

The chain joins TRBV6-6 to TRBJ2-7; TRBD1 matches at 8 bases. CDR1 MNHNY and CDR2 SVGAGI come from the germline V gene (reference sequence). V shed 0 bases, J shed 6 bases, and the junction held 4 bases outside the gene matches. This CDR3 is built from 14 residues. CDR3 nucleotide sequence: TGTGCCAGCAGTTACTCACAGGGGGTCTCCGAGCAGTACTTC. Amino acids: CASSYSQGVSEQYF.

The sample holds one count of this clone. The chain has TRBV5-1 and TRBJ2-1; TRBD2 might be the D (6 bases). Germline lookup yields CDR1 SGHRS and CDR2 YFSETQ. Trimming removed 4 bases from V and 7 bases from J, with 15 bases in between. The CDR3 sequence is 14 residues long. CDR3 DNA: TGCGCCAGCAGCCCGGGGACTTTCGGGAATGAGCAGTTCTTC. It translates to CASSPGTFGNEQFF.

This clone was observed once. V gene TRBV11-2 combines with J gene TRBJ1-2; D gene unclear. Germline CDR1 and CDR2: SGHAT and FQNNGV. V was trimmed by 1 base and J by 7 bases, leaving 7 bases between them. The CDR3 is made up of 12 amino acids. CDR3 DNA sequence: TGTGCCAGCAGCTTAGGGACTTCTGGCTACACCTTC. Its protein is CASSLGTSGYTF.

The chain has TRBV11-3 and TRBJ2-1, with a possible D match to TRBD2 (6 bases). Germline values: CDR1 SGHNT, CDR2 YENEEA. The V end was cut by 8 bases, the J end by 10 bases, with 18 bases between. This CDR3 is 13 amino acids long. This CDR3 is CASGIAVSREQFF. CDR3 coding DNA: TGTGCCAGCGGTATAGCGGTCTCGCGCGAGCAGTTCTTC.

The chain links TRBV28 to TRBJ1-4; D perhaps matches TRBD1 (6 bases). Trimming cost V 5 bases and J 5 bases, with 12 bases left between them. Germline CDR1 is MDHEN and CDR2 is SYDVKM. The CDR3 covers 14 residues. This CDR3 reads CASSIWGRNEKLFF. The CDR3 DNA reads TGTGCCAGCAGTATCTGGGGGCGCAATGAAAAACTGTTTTTT.

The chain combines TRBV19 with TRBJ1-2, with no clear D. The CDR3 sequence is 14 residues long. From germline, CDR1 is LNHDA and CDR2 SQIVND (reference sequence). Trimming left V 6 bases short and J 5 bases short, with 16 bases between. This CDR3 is CASREPGVAYGYTF. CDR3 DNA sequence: TGTGCCAGTAGAGAGCCGGGAGTGGCATATGGCTACACCTTC.

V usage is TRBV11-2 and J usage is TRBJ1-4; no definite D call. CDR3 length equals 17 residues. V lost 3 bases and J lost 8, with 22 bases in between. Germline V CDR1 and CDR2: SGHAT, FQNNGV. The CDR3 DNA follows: TGTGCCAGCAGCTTCCCGCGTGGAGGCAGGCGGCGGGAAAAACTGTTTTTT. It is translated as CASSFPRGGRRREKLFF.

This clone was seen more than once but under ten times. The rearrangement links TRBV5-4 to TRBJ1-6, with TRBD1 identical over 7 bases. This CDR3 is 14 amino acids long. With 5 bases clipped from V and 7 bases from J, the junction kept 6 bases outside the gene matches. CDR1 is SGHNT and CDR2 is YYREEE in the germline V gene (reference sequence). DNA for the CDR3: TGTGCCAGCAGAGCCGGGACAGTAAATTCACCCCTCCACTTT. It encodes CASRAGTVNSPLHF.

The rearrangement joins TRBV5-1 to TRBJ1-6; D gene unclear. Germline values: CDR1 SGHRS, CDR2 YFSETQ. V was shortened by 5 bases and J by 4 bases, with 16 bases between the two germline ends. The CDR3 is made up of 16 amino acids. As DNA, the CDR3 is TGCGCCAGCAGTCTGCAATCAGCGGCTTATAATTCACCCCTCCACTTT. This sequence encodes CASSLQSAAYNSPLHF.

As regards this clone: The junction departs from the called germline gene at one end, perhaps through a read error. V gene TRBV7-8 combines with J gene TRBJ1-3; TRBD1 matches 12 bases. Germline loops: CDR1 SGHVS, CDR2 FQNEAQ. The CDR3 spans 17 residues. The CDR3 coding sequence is TGTACCAGCAGCTTAGATGGGACAGGGGGCACGGGAAACACCATATATTTT. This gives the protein CTSSLDGTGGTGNTIYF. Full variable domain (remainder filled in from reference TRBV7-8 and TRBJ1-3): GAGVSQSPRYKVAKRGQDVALRCDPISGHVSLFWYQQALGQGPEFLTYFQNEAQLDKSGLPSDRFFAERPEGSVSTLKIQRTQQEDSAVYLCTSSLDGTGGTGNTIYFGEGSWLTVV.

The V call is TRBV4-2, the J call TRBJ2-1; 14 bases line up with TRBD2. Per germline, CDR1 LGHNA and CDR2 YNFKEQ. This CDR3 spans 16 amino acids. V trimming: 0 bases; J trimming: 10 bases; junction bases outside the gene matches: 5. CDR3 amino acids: CASSQEGLAGEEEQFF. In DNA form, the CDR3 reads TGTGCCAGCAGCCAAGAGGGACTAGCGGGGGAGGAAGAGCAGTTCTTC.

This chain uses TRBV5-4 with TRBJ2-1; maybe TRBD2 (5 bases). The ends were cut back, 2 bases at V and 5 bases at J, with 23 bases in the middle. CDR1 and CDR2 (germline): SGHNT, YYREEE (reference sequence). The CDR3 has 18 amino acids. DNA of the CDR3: TGTGCCAGCAGCTTAGTTAAAGGCAGCCTAGCTGATAACAATGAGCAGTTCTTC. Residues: CASSLVKGSLADNNEQFF.